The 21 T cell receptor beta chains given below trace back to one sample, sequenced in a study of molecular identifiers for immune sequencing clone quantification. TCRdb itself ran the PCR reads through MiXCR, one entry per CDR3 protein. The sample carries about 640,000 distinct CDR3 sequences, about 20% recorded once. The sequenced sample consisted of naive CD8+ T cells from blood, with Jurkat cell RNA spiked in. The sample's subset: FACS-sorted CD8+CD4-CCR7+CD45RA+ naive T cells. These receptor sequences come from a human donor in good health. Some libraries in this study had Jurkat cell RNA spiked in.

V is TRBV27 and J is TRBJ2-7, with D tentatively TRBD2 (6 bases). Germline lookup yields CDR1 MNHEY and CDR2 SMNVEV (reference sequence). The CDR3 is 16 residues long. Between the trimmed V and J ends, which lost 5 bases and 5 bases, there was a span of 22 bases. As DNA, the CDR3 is TGTGCCAGCAGTCCACTCGGGGGTTGGATCCAAGACGAGCAGTACTTC. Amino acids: CASSPLGGWIQDEQYF.

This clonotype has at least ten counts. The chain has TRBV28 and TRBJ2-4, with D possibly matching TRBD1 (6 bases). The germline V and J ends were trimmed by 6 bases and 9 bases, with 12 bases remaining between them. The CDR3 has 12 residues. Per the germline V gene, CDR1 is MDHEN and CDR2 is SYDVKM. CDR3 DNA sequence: TGTGCCAGCAGCGAGACAGGAATCATTCAGTACTTC. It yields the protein CASSETGIIQYF.

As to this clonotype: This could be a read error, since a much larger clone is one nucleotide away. As DNA, the CDR3 is TGTGCCAGCAGCTTGGACAGTAGAGGCTCCGAGCAGTACTTC. It codes for CASSLDSRGSEQYF. The V and J genes are TRBV7-9 and TRBJ2-7; TRBD1 might be the D (6 bases). The CDR3 spans 14 residues. From germline, CDR1 is SEHNR and CDR2 FQNEAQ (reference sequence). The V and J ends lost 3 bases and 6 bases respectively, with 15 bases between them.

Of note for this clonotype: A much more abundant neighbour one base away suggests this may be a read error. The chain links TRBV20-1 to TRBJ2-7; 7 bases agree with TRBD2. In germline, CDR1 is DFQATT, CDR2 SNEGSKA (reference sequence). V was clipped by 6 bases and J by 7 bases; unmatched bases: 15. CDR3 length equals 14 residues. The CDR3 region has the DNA TGCAGTGCGACTACTAGCGAGGCCTTATTGGAGCAGTACTTC. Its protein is CSATTSEALLEQYF.

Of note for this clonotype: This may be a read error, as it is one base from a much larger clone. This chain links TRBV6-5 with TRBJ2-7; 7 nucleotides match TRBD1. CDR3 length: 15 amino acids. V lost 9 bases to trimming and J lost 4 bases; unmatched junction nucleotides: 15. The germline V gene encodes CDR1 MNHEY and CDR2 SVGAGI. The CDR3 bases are TGTGCCAGGAGCCAAAGAAGGACAGGTTTGTACGAGCAGTACTTC. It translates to CARSQRRTGLYEQYF.

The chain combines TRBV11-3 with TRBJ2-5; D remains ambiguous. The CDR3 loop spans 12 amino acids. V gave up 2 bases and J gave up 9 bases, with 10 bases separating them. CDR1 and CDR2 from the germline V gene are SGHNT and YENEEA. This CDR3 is CASSLRLFSQYF. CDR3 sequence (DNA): TGTGCCAGCAGCTTACGGCTTTTCTCCCAGTACTTC.

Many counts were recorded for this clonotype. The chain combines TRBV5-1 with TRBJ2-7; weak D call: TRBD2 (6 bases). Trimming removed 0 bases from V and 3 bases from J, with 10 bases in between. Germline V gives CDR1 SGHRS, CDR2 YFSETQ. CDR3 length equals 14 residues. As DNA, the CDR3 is TGCGCCAGCAGCTTGGCTCCGGAGGGCTACGAGCAGTACTTC. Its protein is CASSLAPEGYEQYF.

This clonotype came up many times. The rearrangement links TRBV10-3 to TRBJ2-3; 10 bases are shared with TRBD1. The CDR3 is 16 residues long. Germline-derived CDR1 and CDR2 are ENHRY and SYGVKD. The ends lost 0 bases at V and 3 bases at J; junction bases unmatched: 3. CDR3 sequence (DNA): TGTGCCATCAGTGAGTCGAAGGGACAGGGGACAGATACGCAGTATTTT. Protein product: CAISESKGQGTDTQYF.

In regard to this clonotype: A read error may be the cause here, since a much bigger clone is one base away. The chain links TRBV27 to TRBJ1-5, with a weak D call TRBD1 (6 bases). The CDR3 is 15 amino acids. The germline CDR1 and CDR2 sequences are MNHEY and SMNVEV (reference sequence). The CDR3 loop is CVSSFVGGAGQPQHF. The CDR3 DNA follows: TGTGTCAGCAGTTTTGTTGGGGGGGCAGGACAGCCCCAGCATTTT.

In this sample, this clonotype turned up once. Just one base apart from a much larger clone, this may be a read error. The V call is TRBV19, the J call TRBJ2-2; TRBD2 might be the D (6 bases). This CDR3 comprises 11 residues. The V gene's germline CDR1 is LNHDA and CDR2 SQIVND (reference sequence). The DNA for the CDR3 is TGTGCCAGTAGTACTCCCGGGGGGCTGTTTTTT. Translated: CASSTPGGLFF.

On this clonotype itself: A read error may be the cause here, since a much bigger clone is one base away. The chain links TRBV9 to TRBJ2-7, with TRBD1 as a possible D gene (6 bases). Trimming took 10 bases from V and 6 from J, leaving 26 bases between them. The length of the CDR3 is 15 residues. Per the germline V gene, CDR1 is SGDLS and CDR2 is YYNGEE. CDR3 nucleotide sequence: TGTGCCGGCACCTTGGGGGCGGGTGATCCCGGCGAGCAGTACTTC. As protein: CAGTLGAGDPGEQYF.

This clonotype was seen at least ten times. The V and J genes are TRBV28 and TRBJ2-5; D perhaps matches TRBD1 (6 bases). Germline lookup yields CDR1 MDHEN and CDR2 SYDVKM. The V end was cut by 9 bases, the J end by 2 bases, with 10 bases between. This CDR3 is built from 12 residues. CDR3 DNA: TGTGCCAGTCACAGGGATCAAGAGACCCAGTACTTC. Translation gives CASHRDQETQYF.

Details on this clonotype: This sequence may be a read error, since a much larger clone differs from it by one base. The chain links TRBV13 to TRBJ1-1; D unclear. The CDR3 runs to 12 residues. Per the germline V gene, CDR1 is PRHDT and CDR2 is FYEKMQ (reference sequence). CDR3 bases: TGTGCCAGCAGCTTAGGTACCCTTGAAGCTTCCTTT. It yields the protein CASSLGTLEASF.

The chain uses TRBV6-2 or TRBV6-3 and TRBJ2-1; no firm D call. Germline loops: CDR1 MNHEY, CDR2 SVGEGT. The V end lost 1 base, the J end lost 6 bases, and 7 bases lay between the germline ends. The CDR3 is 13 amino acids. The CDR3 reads CASSYFDGNEQFF. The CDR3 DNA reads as TGTGCCAGCAGTTACTTTGACGGCAATGAGCAGTTCTTC.

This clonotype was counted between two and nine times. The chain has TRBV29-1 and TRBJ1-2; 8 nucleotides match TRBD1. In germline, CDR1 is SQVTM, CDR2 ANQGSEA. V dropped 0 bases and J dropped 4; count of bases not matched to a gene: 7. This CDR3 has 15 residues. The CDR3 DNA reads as TGCAGCGTTGAAGAATGGACAGGGACCACCTATGGCTACACCTTC. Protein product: CSVEEWTGTTYGYTF.

CDR3 protein: CAWSVSAGGRNEQFF. The CDR3 nucleotides are TGTGCCTGGAGTGTTTCAGCGGGGGGGCGAAATGAGCAGTTCTTC. The chain joins TRBV30 to TRBJ2-1; 10 bases agree with TRBD2. Germline V gives CDR1 GTSNPN, CDR2 SVGIG (reference sequence). The CDR3 consists of 15 residues. V shed 0 bases, J shed 7 bases, and the junction held 6 bases outside the gene matches.

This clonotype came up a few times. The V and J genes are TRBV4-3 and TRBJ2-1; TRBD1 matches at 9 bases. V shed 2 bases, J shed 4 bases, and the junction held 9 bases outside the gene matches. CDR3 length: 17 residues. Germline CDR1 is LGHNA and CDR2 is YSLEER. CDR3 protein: CASSQLLLDRGYNEQFF. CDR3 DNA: TGCGCCAGCAGCCAACTCTTACTTGACAGGGGGTACAATGAGCAGTTCTTC.

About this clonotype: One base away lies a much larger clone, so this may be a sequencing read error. The CDR3 nucleotides read TGCGCCAGCGGCCAAGAATCCCAGGGGGGACTAGCCTACGAGCAGTACTTC. Translation: CASGQESQGGLAYEQYF. This chain links TRBV4-1 with TRBJ2-7; D is possibly TRBD2 (8 bases). There are 17 residues in the CDR3. The germline V gene has CDR1 MGHRA and CDR2 YSYEKL.

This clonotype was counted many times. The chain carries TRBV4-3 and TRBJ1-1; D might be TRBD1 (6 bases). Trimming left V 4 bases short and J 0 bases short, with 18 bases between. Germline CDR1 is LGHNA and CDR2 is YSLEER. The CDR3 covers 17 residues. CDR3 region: CASSRGWGGPLNTEAFF. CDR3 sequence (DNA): TGCGCCAGCAGCCGCGGTTGGGGGGGCCCACTGAACACTGAAGCTTTCTTT.

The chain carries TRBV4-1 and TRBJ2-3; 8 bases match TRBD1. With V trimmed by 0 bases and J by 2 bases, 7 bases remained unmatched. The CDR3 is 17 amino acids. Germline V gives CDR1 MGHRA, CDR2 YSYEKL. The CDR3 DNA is TGCGCCAGCAGCCAAGAAAGGGGACAGGCCTTCACAGATACGCAGTATTTT. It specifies CASSQERGQAFTDTQYF.

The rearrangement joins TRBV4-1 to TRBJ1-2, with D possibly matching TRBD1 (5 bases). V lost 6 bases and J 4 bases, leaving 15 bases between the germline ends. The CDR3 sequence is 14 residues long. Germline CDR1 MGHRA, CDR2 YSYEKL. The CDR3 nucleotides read TGCGCCAGCAGTTTCGTAAAGGGGTCCTATGGCTACACCTTC. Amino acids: CASSFVKGSYGYTF.